This T cell receptor beta chain was captured by sequencing in a study of blood T cells in healthy people across ages. Broader study findings: Measured against age, TCR beta diversity per million T cells decreased in a roughly linear manner.

Using a J-beta primer mix together with a sample-barcoded 5' primer, a second PCR was run for 7 to 11 cycles. TCRdb re-called the 5' RACE reads with MiXCR, one entry per CDR3 protein. The data hold about a million distinct CDR3 sequences, with roughly half observed a single time. With 0 bases removed from V and 4 bases from J, the gap between germline ends came to 6 bases. The germline V gene has CDR1 LGHDT and CDR2 YNNKEL (reference sequence). This CDR3 contains 13 residues. In regard to this clonotype: Its antigen is currently unknown.

The sequencing input was blood. This clonotype was obtained from a woman aged 55-69 years in good health. The chain has TRBV3-1 and TRBJ2-5; D unclear. CDR3 DNA: TGTGCCAGCAGCCAAGAGCCTGGAGAGACCCAGTACTTC. This sequence encodes CASSQEPGETQYF.